The subject of this entry is one T cell receptor (beta chain). Produced via immunoSEQ multiplex PCR; TCRdb's table is partial and in-frame only. Among fewer than 150,000 clones, 85% to 90% were seen once, and the ten largest hold roughly 4%. The data were taken from a study of blood T cell repertoires in COVID-19. V shed 10 bases and J 8 bases; nucleotides not matched to a gene: 6. CDR1 is MNHEY, CDR2 SVGAGI, per germline. There are 12 residues in the CDR3. The sample taken for sequencing was peripheral blood. The chain recombines TRBV6-5 with TRBJ1-3; 9 nucleotides match TRBD1. The clonotype was recovered from a woman between 40 and 50 years old with acute or convalescent COVID-19. Written as DNA, the CDR3 is TGTGCCACCTCACAGGGGGCGGACACCATATATTTT. Translation gives CATSQGADTIYF.